This record covers a single TCR beta chain. The sample originates from a study of blood T cell repertoires in COVID-19. Using immunoSEQ multiplex PCR, the repertoire was profiled, and TCRdb retains in-frame clones only, with some absent. The top ten hold 6% to 7.5% of the sample, which has around 170,000 clones, approximately 84% seen once. This CDR3 comprises 13 residues. V lost 4 bases to trimming and J lost 1 base, with 8 bases between them. CDR1 SGDLS and CDR2 YYNGEE come from the germline V gene. The study assigned cohorts using participant-reported clinical history. Sequenced material: PBMCs or T cells enriched from blood (not recorded which). The V and J genes are TRBV9 and TRBJ1-1; D is perhaps TRBD1 (5 bases). The TCR sequence derives from a woman in her fifties or sixties who had recovered from COVID-19. CDR3 nucleotide sequence: TGTGCCAGCAGCCTAGGACAGAACACTGAAGCTTTCTTT. This encodes CASSLGQNTEAFF.